The rows below give T cell receptor beta chains drawn from one sample of a study of CD8 T cells in ankylosing spondylitis. TCRdb recomputed calls from the 5' RACE reads with MiXCR, one row per CDR3 protein. The sample carries 210,000 or so distinct CDR3 sequences, approximately 7.6% recorded once. The material sequenced was blood, either unsorted or a sorted T cell fraction (not recorded which). The receptors were sampled from a female donor with ankylosing spondylitis or in good health (not recorded which). Both conserved end residues are part of each CDR3. The order of the fields is clone size, D gene, V gene, J gene, CDR3 DNA, CDR3 protein. A D gene is named only where the DNA matches it firmly. For some rows the clone size is stated as once, few or many, or as a class when expanded; others skip it.

size: many; D: -; V: TRBV20-1; J: TRBJ1-5; DNA: TGCAGTGCTAGAGAACCCTCGACAGTACTTAATAGCAATCAGCCCCAGCATTTT; CDR3: CSAREPSTVLNSNQPQHF
size: many; D: -; V: TRBV28; J: TRBJ1-1; DNA: TGTGCCAGCAGCCACGGCGGTCGGGCCCTTGGGGCTTTCTTT; CDR3: CASSHGGRALGAFF
size: many; D: TRBD1; V: TRBV29-1; J: TRBJ2-1; DNA: TGCAGCGTGACCGGGACAGGACTGACCTACAATGAGCAGTTCTTC; CDR3: CSVTGTGLTYNEQFF
size: many; D: -; V: TRBV20-1; J: TRBJ2-7; DNA: TGCACCTGCCGTAGCGACTCCTACGAGCAGTACTTC; CDR3: CTCRSDSYEQYF
size: many; D: -; V: TRBV27; J: TRBJ2-7; DNA: TGTGCCAGCAGGTTACACAGCCAAGGGGGCGAGCAGTACTTC; CDR3: CASRLHSQGGEQYF
size: few; D: -; V: TRBV6-1; J: TRBJ2-1; DNA: TGTGCCAGCAGGTCCGGGCCCGGGGGTGATGCTGAGCAGTTCTTC; CDR3: CASRSGPGGDAEQFF
size: many; D: TRBD1; V: TRBV30; J: TRBJ2-1; DNA: TGTGCCTGTGAACCGGGACAGGGGGGATTGAAGTCCTACAATGAGCAGTTCTTC; CDR3: CACEPGQGGLKSYNEQFF
size: many; D: TRBD1; V: TRBV5-1; J: TRBJ2-5; DNA: TGCGCCAGCAGCTCCGACAGGGGAAAGACCCAGTACTTC; CDR3: CASSSDRGKTQYF
size: many; D: -; V: TRBV12-3/TRBV12-4; J: TRBJ2-3; DNA: TGTGCCAGCAGTTTTTCGAGCACAGATACGCAGTATTTT; CDR3: CASSFSSTDTQYF
size: few; D: TRBD2; V: TRBV20-1; J: TRBJ2-7; DNA: TGCAGTGCTCGCCGACTAGCGGGAGTCTGGGAGCAGTACTTC; CDR3: CSARRLAGVWEQYF
size: many; D: TRBD1; V: TRBV19; J: TRBJ1-1; DNA: TGTGCCAGTAGTCGTCGGTGGGCGGGGACAGGGAATCCGGTGGGCGCTTTCTTT; CDR3: CASSRRWAGTGNPVGAFF
size: many; D: -; V: TRBV19; J: TRBJ1-5; DNA: TGTGCCGGAAGATTAGGGCCCCAGCATTTT; CDR3: CAGRLGPQHF
size: many; D: TRBD2; V: TRBV20-1; J: TRBJ2-1; DNA: TGCAGTGCTACCCCTAGCGGGAGGTTCGATGAGCAGTTCTTC; CDR3: CSATPSGRFDEQFF
size: few; D: -; V: TRBV7-9; J: TRBJ1-1; DNA: TGTGCCAGCAGCTTACCGGGGGTGGAAAGGACTTTCTTT; CDR3: CASSLPGVERTFF
size: many; D: TRBD1; V: TRBV29-1; J: TRBJ1-1; DNA: TGCAGCGTGCGTCCGGACAGGGTTACTGAAGCTTTCTTT; CDR3: CSVRPDRVTEAFF
size: many; D: -; V: TRBV7-2; J: TRBJ2-1; DNA: TGTGCCAGCAGTTACGACCTCTACAATGAGCAGTTCTTC; CDR3: CASSYDLYNEQFF
size: many; D: TRBD2; V: TRBV19; J: TRBJ2-5; DNA: TGTGCCAGTAGTTTTCGACTAGCGGAGGGCCAAGAGACCCAGTACTTC; CDR3: CASSFRLAEGQETQYF
size: many; D: -; V: TRBV11-2; J: TRBJ2-7; DNA: TGTGCCAGCAGCTTAGATGGCTCCTACGAGCAGTACTTC; CDR3: CASSLDGSYEQYF
size: many; D: -; V: TRBV20-1; J: TRBJ2-7; DNA: TGCAGTGCTAGAGCGCCCAGCGCCAACTACGAGCAGTACTTC; CDR3: CSARAPSANYEQYF
size: many; D: -; V: TRBV12-3/TRBV12-4; J: TRBJ2-7; DNA: TGTGCCAGCAGCCTGGCATTGAACGAGCAGTACTTC; CDR3: CASSLALNEQYF
size: -; D: -; V: TRBV7-9; J: TRBJ2-1; DNA: TGTGCCAGCAGCCCTCTCTACTCGGGGAGCTCCTACAATGAGCAGTTCTTC; CDR3: CASSPLYSGSSYNEQFF
size: many; D: TRBD2; V: TRBV20-1; J: TRBJ2-1; DNA: TGCAGTGTAGAACTTAGCGGGAGGGGCGATGAGCAGTTCTTC; CDR3: CSVELSGRGDEQFF
size: many; D: TRBD1; V: TRBV10-3; J: TRBJ1-2; DNA: TGTGCCATCAGTGAGTCGGACAGGTCTTATGGCTACACCTTC; CDR3: CAISESDRSYGYTF
size: many; D: -; V: TRBV12-3/TRBV12-4; J: TRBJ2-5; DNA: TGTGCCAGCAGTTTATTCCCGGGCCGTATCCAAGAGACCCAGTACTTC; CDR3: CASSLFPGRIQETQYF
size: many; D: TRBD2; V: TRBV10-3; J: TRBJ2-1; DNA: TGTGCCATCAGTGGGAGCGGGAGGAGATCCTACAATGAGCAGTTCTTC; CDR3: CAISGSGRRSYNEQFF
size: few; D: -; V: TRBV5-8; J: TRBJ2-1; DNA: TGTGCCAGCAGCTTCTCAGGGAGCACCTACAATGAGCAGTTCTTC; CDR3: CASSFSGSTYNEQFF
size: many; D: -; V: TRBV3-1; J: TRBJ1-3; DNA: TGTGCCAGCAGCCAAGAGAGGCGGGGAAACACCATATATTTT; CDR3: CASSQERRGNTIYF
size: many; D: -; V: TRBV6-2/TRBV6-3; J: TRBJ1-1; DNA: TGTGCCAGCAGAACAGGGACCGGGGTGGTGAACACTGAAGCTTTCTTT; CDR3: CASRTGTGVVNTEAFF
size: many; D: -; V: TRBV12-3/TRBV12-4; J: TRBJ2-3; DNA: TGTGCCAGCAGTTTGAGGGTAGATACGCAGTATTTT; CDR3: CASSLRVDTQYF
size: many; D: -; V: TRBV20-1; J: TRBJ2-2; DNA: TGCAGTGCTAGCGTTGCCGGGGAGCTGTTTTTT; CDR3: CSASVAGELFF
size: many; D: -; V: TRBV29-1; J: TRBJ1-2; DNA: TGCAGCGTTGAAAGACAGCCTGGCTACACCTTC; CDR3: CSVERQPGYTF
size: many; D: -; V: TRBV3-1; J: TRBJ2-1; DNA: TGTGCCAGCAGCCAAAGGCTTGGTAGCGGCTACAATGAGCAGTTCTTC; CDR3: CASSQRLGSGYNEQFF
size: -; D: -; V: TRBV18; J: TRBJ2-1; DNA: TGTGCCAGCTCACCACGGGGGAGGCCGAACAATGAGCAGTTCTTC; CDR3: CASSPRGRPNNEQFF
size: many; D: TRBD2; V: TRBV7-8; J: TRBJ2-1; DNA: TGTGCCAGCAGCTTAAGGCTAGCGGGAGTAGGGTCCTACAATGAGCAGTTCTTC; CDR3: CASSLRLAGVGSYNEQFF
size: many; D: -; V: TRBV3-1; J: TRBJ1-1; DNA: TGTGCCAGCAGTCCTTTGGACCTGATCTCCCAAGCTTTCTTT; CDR3: CASSPLDLISQAFF
size: many; D: -; V: TRBV3-1; J: TRBJ2-1; DNA: TGTGCCAGCAGCCAAGGGATTAGCGGTGTTTACAATGAGCAGTTCTTC; CDR3: CASSQGISGVYNEQFF
size: few; D: -; V: TRBV6-1; J: TRBJ2-6; DNA: TGTGCCAGCAGCCGCGGGACGTCTGGGGCCAACGTCCTGACTTTC; CDR3: CASSRGTSGANVLTF
size: -; D: TRBD2; V: TRBV27; J: TRBJ2-1; DNA: TGTGCCAGCAGACCACGACTAGCGGGAGGGCCGGGTGAGCAGTTCTTC; CDR3: CASRPRLAGGPGEQFF
size: once; D: -; V: TRBV4-2; J: TRBJ2-3; DNA: TGTGCCAGCGGCCTTGAGGTTATAGATACGCAGTATTTT; CDR3: CASGLEVIDTQYF
size: many; D: -; V: TRBV12-3/TRBV12-4; J: TRBJ2-5; DNA: TGTGCCAGCAGTTTAAGCCTCCGGAGAGAGACCCAGTACTTC; CDR3: CASSLSLRRETQYF
size: many; D: -; V: TRBV4-3; J: TRBJ2-7; DNA: TGCGCCAGCAGCCAAGATGGGGCAGTGAGGTCGCAAGAGCAGTACTTC; CDR3: CASSQDGAVRSQEQYF
size: -; D: TRBD2; V: TRBV9; J: TRBJ2-2; DNA: TGTGCCAGCAGCGTAGGACTAGCGCCCAACGCCGGGGAGCTGTTTTTT; CDR3: CASSVGLAPNAGELFF
size: many; D: -; V: TRBV12-3/TRBV12-4; J: TRBJ1-2; DNA: TGTGCCAGCAGCCTGGGGTACTATGGCTACACCTTC; CDR3: CASSLGYYGYTF
size: many; D: TRBD1; V: TRBV29-1; J: TRBJ1-1; DNA: TGCAGCGTCAGCGGGACAGATTCAAACACTGAAGCTTTCTTT; CDR3: CSVSGTDSNTEAFF